This T cell receptor beta chain was recovered during a study of neurological immune-mediated disorders. This clonotype was observed at least ten times. Its antigen remains unidentified. Study-level points and caveats: In HTLV-1-associated myelopathy, TCR clonal expansion was greatest, whereas multiple sclerosis had the least, falling below healthy controls.

Use was made of around 1 million CD4+ or CD8+ T cells in sorted libraries. The output of every sequencing run, over 170 million TCR-beta sequences, came from 15-18 subjects. TCRdb fed the 5' RACE reads into MiXCR, producing one record per CDR3 protein. The profile shows roughly 20,000 distinct CDR3 sequences, approximately 7.3% of them singletons. V was trimmed by 6 bases and J by 0 bases, leaving 18 bases between them. CDR3 length: 18 amino acids. Per the germline V gene, CDR1 is ENHRY and CDR2 is SYGVKD. This receptor was obtained from a woman aged 30 to 39 with HTLV-1-associated myelopathy (HAM/TSP). The source material was CD8+ T cells from blood. The chain recombines TRBV10-3 with TRBJ1-6; the D gene is possibly TRBD1 (6 bases). The CDR3 region is CAISSRDTESSYNSPLHF. Here the CDR3 DNA reads TGTGCCATCAGCAGCCGGGACACCGAAAGCTCCTATAATTCACCCCTCCACTTT.